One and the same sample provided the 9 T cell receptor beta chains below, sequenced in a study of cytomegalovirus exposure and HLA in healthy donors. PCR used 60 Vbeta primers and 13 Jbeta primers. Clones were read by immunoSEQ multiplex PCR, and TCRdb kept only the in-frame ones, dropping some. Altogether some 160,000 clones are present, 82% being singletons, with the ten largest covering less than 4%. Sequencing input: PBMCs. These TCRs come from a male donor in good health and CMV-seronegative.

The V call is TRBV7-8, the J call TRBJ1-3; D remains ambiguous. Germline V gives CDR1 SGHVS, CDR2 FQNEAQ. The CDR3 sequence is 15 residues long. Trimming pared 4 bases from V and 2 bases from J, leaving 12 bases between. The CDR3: CASSSPAETGNTIYF. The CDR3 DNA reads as TGTGCCAGCAGCTCCCCGGCGGAAACTGGAAACACCATATATTTT.

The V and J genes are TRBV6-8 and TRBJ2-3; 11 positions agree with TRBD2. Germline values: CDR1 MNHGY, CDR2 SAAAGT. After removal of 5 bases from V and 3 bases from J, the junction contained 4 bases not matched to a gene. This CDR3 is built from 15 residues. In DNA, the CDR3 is TGTGCCAGCAGTCCGCGACTAGCGGGGACAGATACGCAGTATTTT. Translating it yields CASSPRLAGTDTQYF.

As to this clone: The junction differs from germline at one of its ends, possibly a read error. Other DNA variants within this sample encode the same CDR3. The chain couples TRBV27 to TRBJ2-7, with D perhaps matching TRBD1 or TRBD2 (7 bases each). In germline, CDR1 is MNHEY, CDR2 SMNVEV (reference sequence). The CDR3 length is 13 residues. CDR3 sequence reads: CASSLSGGGEQYF. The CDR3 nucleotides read TGTGCCAGCAGCTTATCAGGGGGGGGAGAGCAGTACTTC.

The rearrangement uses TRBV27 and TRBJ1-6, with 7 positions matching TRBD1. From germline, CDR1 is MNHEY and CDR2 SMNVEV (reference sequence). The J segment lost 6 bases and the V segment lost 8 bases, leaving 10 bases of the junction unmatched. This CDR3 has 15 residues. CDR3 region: CASRRTGTINSPLHF. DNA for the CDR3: TGTGCCAGCCGTAGGACAGGAACAATTAATTCACCCCTCCACTTT.

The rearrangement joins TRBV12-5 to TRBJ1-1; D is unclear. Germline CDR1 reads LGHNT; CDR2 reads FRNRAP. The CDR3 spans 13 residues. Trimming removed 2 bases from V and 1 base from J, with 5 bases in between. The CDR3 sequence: CASGLPQNTEAFF. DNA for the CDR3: TGTGCTAGTGGTTTGCCCCAGAACACTGAAGCTTTCTTT.

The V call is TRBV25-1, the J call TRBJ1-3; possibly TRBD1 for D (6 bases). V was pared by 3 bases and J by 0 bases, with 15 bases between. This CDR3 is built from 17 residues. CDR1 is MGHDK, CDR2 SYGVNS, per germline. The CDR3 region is CASSDWGGSYSGNTIYF. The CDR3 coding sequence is TGTGCCAGCAGTGATTGGGGGGGCTCTTACTCTGGAAACACCATATATTTT.

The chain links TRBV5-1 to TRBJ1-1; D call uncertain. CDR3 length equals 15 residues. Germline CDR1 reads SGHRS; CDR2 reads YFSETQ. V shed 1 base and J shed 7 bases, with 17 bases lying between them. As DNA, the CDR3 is TGCGCCAGCAGCTTGTGGAATTCAGGATCGAATGAAGCTTTCTTT. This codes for CASSLWNSGSNEAFF.

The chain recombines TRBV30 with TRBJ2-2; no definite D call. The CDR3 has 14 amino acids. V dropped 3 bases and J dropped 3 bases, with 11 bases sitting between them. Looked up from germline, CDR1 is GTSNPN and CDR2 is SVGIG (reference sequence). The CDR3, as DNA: TGTGCCTGGAGCGAACAAAGTTACACCGGGGAGCTGTTTTTT. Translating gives CAWSEQSYTGELFF.

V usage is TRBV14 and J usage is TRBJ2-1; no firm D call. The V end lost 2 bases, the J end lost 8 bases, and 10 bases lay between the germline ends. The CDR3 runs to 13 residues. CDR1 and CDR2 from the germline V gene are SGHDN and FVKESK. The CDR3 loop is CASSQLHRDEQFF. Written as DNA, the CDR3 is TGTGCCAGCAGCCAACTTCACCGGGATGAGCAGTTCTTC.